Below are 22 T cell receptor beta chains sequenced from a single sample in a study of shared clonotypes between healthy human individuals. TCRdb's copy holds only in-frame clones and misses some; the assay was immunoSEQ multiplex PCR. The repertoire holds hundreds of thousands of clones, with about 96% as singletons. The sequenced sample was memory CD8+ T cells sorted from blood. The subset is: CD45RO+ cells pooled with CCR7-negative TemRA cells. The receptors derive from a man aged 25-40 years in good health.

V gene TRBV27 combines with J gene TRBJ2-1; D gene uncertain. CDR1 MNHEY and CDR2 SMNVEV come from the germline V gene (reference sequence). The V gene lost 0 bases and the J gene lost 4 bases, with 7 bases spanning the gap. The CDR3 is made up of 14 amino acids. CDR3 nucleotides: TGTGCCAGCAGTTTATCGGGCTTTTACAATGAGCAGTTCTTC. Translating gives CASSLSGFYNEQFF.

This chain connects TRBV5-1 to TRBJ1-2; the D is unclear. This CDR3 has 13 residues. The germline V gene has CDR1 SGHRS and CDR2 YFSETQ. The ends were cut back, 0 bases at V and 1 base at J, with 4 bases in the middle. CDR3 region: CASSLAHNYGYTF. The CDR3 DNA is TGCGCCAGCAGCTTGGCCCATAACTATGGCTACACCTTC.

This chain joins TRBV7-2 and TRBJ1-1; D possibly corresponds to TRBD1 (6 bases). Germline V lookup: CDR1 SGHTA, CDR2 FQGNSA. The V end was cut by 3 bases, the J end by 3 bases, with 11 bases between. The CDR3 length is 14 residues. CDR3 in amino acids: CASSFGGRDTEAFF. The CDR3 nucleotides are TGTGCCAGCAGCTTTGGGGGGCGGGACACTGAAGCTTTCTTT.

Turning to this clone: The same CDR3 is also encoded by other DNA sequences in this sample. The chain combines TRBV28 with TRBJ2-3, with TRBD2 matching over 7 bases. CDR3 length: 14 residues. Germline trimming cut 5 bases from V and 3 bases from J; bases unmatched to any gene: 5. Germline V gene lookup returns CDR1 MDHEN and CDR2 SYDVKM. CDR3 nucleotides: TGTGCCAGCAGTCCGGGAGGCGGGACAGATACGCAGTATTTT. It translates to CASSPGGGTDTQYF.

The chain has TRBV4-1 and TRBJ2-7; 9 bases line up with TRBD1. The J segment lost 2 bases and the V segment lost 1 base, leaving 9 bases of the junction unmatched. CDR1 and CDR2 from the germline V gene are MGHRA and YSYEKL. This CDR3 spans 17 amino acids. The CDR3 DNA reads TGCGCCAGCAGCCAAGCCCTTTCCGGGACAGGGACCTACGAGCAGTACTTC. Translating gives CASSQALSGTGTYEQYF.

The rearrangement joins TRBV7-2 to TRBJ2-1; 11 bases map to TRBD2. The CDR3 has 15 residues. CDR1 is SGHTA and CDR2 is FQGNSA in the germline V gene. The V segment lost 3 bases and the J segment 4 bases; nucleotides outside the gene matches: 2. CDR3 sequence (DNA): TGTGCCAGCAGCTTTCGACTAGCGGGGTACAATGAGCAGTTCTTC. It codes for CASSFRLAGYNEQFF.

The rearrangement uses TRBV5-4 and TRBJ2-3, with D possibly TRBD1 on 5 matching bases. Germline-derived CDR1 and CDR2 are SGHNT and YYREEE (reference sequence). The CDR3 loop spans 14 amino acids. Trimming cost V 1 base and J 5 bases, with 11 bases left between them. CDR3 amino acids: CASSLRTQKDTQYF. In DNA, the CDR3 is TGTGCCAGCAGCTTGAGGACACAGAAAGATACGCAGTATTTT.

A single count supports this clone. CDR3 coding DNA: TGTGCCAGCAGCTCCCGTGGGTCCGGGGAGCTGTTTTTT. It specifies CASSSRGSGELFF. This chain links TRBV7-3 with TRBJ2-2; D not resolved. Germline values: CDR1 SGHTA, CDR2 FQGTGA. The CDR3 loop spans 13 amino acids. Trimming left V 4 bases short and J 6 bases short, with 9 bases between.

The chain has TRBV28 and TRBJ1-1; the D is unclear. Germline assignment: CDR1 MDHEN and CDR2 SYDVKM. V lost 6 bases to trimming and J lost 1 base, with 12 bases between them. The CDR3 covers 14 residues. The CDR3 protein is CASRPSYRNTEAFF. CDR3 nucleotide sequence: TGTGCCAGCAGGCCCTCATACAGGAACACTGAAGCTTTCTTT.

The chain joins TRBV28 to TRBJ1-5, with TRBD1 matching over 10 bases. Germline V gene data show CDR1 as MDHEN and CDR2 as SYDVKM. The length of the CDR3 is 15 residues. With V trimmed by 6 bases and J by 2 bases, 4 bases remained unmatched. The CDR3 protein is CASSPGTGGNQPQHF. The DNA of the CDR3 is TGTGCCAGCAGCCCCGGGACAGGGGGCAATCAGCCCCAGCATTTT.

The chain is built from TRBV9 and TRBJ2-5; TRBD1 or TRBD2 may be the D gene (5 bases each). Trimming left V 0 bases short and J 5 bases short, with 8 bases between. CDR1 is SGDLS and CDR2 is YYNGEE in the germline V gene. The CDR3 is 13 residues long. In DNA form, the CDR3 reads TGTGCCAGCAGCGTAGACGGGGCGGAGACCCAGTACTTC. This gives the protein CASSVDGAETQYF.

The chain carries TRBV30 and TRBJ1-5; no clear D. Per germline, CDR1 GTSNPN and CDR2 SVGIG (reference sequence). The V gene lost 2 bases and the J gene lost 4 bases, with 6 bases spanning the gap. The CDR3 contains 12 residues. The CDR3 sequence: CAWSRYNQPQHF. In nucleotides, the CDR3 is TGTGCCTGGAGTCGATATAATCAGCCCCAGCATTTT. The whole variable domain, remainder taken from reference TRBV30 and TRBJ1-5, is SQTIHQWPATLVQPVGSPLSLECTVEGTSNPNLYWYRQAAGRGLQLLFYSVGIGQISSEVPQNLSASRPQDRQFILSSKKLLLSDSGFYLCAWSRYNQPQHFGDGTRLSIL.

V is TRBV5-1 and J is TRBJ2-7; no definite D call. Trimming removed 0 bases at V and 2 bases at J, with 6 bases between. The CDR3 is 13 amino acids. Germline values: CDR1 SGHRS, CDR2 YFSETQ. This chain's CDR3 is CASSLAKTYEQYF. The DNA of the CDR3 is TGCGCCAGCAGCTTGGCAAAAACCTACGAGCAGTACTTC.

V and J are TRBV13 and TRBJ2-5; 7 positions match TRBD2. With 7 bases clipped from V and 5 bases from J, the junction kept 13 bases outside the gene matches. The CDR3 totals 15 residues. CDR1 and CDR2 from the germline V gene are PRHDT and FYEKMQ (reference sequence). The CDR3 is CASIMAAGVGETQYF. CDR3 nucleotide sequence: TGTGCCAGCATCATGGCGGCGGGAGTGGGGGAGACCCAGTACTTC.

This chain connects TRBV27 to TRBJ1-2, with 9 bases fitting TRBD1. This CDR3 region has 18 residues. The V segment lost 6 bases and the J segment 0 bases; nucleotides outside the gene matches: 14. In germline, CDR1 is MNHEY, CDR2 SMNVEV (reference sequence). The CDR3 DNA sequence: TGTGCCAGCAGCGGGATCCGGGACAGGGTTCAGGCTAACTATGGCTACACCTTC. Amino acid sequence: CASSGIRDRVQANYGYTF.

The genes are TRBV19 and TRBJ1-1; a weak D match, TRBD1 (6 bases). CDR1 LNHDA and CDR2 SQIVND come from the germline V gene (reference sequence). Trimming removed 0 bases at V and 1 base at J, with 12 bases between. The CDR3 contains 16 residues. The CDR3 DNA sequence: TGTGCCAGTAGTATAGATCAACAGGGTAGGAACACTGAAGCTTTCTTT. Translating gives CASSIDQQGRNTEAFF.

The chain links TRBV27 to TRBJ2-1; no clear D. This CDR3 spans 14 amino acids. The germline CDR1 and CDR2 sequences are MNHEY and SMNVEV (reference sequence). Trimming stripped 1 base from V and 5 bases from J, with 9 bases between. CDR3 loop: CASSLLGPNNEQFF. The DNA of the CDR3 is TGTGCCAGCAGTTTATTAGGGCCAAACAATGAGCAGTTCTTC.

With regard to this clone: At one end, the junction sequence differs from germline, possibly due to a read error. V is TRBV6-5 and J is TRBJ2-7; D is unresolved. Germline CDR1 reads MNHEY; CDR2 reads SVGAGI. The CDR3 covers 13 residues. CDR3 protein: CASSYSNSYAQYF. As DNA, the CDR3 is TGTGCCAGCAGTTACTCGAACAGCTACGCGCAGTACTTC.

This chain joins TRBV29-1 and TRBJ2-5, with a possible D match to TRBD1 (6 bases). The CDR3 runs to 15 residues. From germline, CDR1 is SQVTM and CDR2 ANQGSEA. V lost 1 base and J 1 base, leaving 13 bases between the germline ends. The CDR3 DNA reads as TGCAGCGTTGAAGTACCTCAGGGGTTCCAAGAGACCCAGTACTTC. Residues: CSVEVPQGFQETQYF.

The CDR3 region is CASSIDWVNGYTF. In nucleotides, the CDR3 is TGTGCCAGTAGTATAGATTGGGTGAATGGCTACACCTTC. The chain has TRBV19 and TRBJ1-2, with D uncertain. Germline CDR1 is LNHDA and CDR2 is SQIVND (reference sequence). V was pared by 0 bases and J by 6 bases, with 8 bases between. This CDR3 is 13 amino acids long.

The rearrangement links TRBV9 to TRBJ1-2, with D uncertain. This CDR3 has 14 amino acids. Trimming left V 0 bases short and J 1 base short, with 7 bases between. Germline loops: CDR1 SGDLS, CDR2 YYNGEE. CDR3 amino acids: CASSVEANNYGYTF. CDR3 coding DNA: TGTGCCAGCAGCGTAGAGGCCAATAACTATGGCTACACCTTC.

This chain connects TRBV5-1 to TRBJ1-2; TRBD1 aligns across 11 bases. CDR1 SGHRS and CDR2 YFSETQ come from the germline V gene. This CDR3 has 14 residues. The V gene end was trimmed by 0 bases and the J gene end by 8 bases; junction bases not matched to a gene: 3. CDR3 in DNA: TGCGCCAGCAGCTTGGAAGGGACAGGGGGAGGCTACACCTTC. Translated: CASSLEGTGGGYTF.